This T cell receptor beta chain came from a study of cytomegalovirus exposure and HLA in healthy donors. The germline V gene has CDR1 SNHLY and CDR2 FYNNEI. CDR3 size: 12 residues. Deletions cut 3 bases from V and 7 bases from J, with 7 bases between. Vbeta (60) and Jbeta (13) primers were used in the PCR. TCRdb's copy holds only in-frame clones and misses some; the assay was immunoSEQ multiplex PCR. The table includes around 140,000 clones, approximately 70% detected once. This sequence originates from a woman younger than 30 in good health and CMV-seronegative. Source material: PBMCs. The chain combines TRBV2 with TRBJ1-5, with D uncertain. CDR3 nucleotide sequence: TGTGCCAGCAGTGACGCGGGCCAGCCCCAGCATTTT. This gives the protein CASSDAGQPQHF.